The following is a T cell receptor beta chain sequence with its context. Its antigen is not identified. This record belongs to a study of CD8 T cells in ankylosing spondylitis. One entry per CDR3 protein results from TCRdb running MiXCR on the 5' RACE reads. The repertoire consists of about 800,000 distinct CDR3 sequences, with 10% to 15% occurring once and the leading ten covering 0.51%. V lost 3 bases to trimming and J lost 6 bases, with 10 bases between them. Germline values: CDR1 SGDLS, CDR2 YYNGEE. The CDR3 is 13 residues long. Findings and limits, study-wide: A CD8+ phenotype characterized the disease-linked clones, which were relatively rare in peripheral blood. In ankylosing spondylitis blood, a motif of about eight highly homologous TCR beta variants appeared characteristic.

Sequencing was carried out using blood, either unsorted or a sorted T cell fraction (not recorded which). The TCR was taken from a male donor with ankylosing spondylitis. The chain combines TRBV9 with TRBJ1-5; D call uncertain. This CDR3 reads CASSETIGQPQHF. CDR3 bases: TGTGCCAGCAGCGAAACCATAGGTCAGCCCCAGCATTTT.